These T cell receptor beta chains were read from a single sample in a study of regulatory T cells in long-lasting Graves disease. TCRdb re-analysed the multiplex PCR reads in MiXCR, keeping a single row per CDR3 protein. The table lists hundreds of thousands of distinct CDR3 sequences, over 20% of them singletons, with 13% to 15% in the top ten. Sequenced here: peripheral blood mononuclear cells (PBMCs), sampled when the disease was refractory, from a patient treated with antithyroid drugs. Every receptor here comes from a female donor with Graves disease. The CDR3 runs from the conserved cysteine through the conserved F or W. The D gene is left open where the match is weak. The size entry is marked missing in some rows and otherwise reads once, few, many or a size class.

>many|TRBJ2-5|TRBV27|TRBD1
CASSTDRGDGTQYF
TGTGCCAGCAGTACGGACAGGGGCGACGGGACCCAGTACTTC
>many|TRBJ2-7|TRBV2|TRBD2
CASSSGLAGDEQYF
TGTGCCAGCAGTTCGGGACTAGCGGGAGATGAGCAGTACTTC
>few|TRBJ2-2|TRBV5-1|TRBD2
CASSQAGEPPATGELFF
TGCGCCAGCAGCCAGGCGGGAGAACCCCCAGCCACCGGGGAGCTGTTTTTT
>many|TRBJ1-1|TRBV28|TRBD1
CASSPTGVVYTEAFF
TGTGCCAGCAGTCCGACAGGGGTAGTTTATACTGAAGCTTTCTTT
>.|TRBJ2-1|TRBV2|.
CASRSSVATEQFF
TGTGCCAGCAGATCCTCCGTAGCAACTGAGCAGTTCTTC
>few|TRBJ2-2|TRBV9|TRBD1
CASSAGQGATTGELFF
TGTGCCAGCAGCGCCGGACAGGGGGCCACCACCGGGGAGCTGTTTTTT
>few|TRBJ2-7|TRBV10-3|.
CAISESGQEQYF
TGTGCCATCAGTGAGTCGGGGCAGGAGCAGTACTTC
>.|TRBJ2-7|TRBV28|TRBD1
CASNRDRASEQYF
TGTGCCAGCAATCGGGACAGGGCAAGCGAGCAGTACTTC
>few|TRBJ2-7|TRBV24-1|TRBD1
CATSKGQGAYGQYF
TGTGCCACCAGCAAGGGACAGGGGGCCTACGGGCAGTACTTC
>many|TRBJ1-1|TRBV12-3/TRBV12-4|.
CASSLGVGGKAFF
TGTGCCAGCAGTTTAGGGGTGGGGGGGAAAGCTTTCTTT
>.|TRBJ2-5|TRBV27|TRBD2
CASGRTSGWRGAQETQYF
TGTGCCAGCGGACGGACTAGCGGTTGGAGGGGGGCACAAGAGACCCAGTACTTC
>many|TRBJ2-5|TRBV28|.
CASSLDLGKTQYF
TGTGCCAGCAGTTTAGACCTCGGGAAGACCCAGTACTTC
>.|TRBJ1-4|TRBV7-2|.
CASSLVGGMNEKLFF
TGTGCCAGCAGCTTAGTGGGAGGAATGAATGAAAAACTGTTTTTT
>many|TRBJ2-2|TRBV5-1|TRBD2
CASSGGTSGELFF
TGCGCCAGCAGCGGAGGGACTAGCGGGGAGCTGTTTTTT
>.|TRBJ2-7|TRBV5-4|TRBD2
CASSLGGGGPYEQYF
TGTGCCAGCAGCTTGGGGGGGGGAGGGCCTTACGAGCAGTACTTC
>many|TRBJ1-1|TRBV28|.
CASSSGLTEAFF
TGTGCCAGCAGTTCAGGGCTAACTGAAGCTTTCTTT
>few|TRBJ1-5|TRBV19|.
CASSIGGRSNQPQHF
TGTGCCAGTAGTATAGGGGGCAGGTCAAATCAGCCCCAGCATTTT
>many|TRBJ1-4|TRBV3-1|.
CASSKGEGREKLFF
TGTGCCAGCAGCAAAGGGGAGGGTCGTGAAAAACTGTTTTTT
>.|TRBJ2-1|TRBV15|TRBD1
CATSRGGQGSYNEQFF
TGTGCCACCAGCAGAGGGGGACAGGGCTCCTACAATGAGCAGTTCTTC
>.|TRBJ2-3|TRBV10-3|TRBD2
CAIKAAGGPDTDTQYF
TGTGCCATCAAAGCGGCGGGAGGGCCGGATACAGATACGCAGTATTTT
>few|TRBJ2-5|TRBV9|TRBD2
CASSPSGVPQETQYF
TGTGCCAGCAGCCCCAGCGGGGTGCCACAAGAGACCCAGTACTTC
>many|TRBJ1-4|TRBV5-1|TRBD1
CASSSGQDVSRLFF
TGCGCCAGCTCCTCGGGACAGGATGTCTCGAGACTGTTTTTT
>.|TRBJ1-6|TRBV28|TRBD1
CASSTQGGRRSPLHF
TGTGCCAGCAGTACCCAGGGGGGGCGTCGTTCACCCCTCCACTTT
>.|TRBJ2-3|TRBV12-3/TRBV12-4|.
CASSPTSYPTDTQYF
TGTGCCAGCAGCCCCACGTCGTACCCCACAGATACGCAGTATTTT
>many|TRBJ2-5|TRBV7-2|TRBD2
CASSHPTGRAWVETQYF
TGTGCCAGCAGCCATCCTACGGGGAGGGCCTGGGTGGAGACCCAGTACTTC
>many|TRBJ2-5|TRBV28|TRBD1
CASSPTGISQETQYF
TGTGCCAGCAGTCCGACAGGGATTTCACAAGAGACCCAGTACTTC
>few|TRBJ1-4|TRBV7-9|.
CASSLLDRNHEKLFF
TGTGCCAGCAGCTTACTAGACAGGAATCATGAAAAACTGTTTTTT
>many|TRBJ1-5|TRBV28|.
CASSLLVNQPQHF
TGTGCCAGCAGTTTATTAGTCAATCAGCCCCAGCATTTT
>few|TRBJ2-5|TRBV20-1|TRBD1
CSARGQLSGTQYF
TGCAGTGCTAGGGGACAGTTAAGTGGGACCCAGTACTTC
>.|TRBJ2-5|TRBV7-9|.
CASSPEYETRGTQYF
TGTGCCAGCAGCCCTGAATATGAGACCCGAGGGACCCAGTACTTC
>many|TRBJ1-4|TRBV5-1|.
CASSLVTATNEKLFF
TGTGCCAGCAGCTTGGTAACAGCAACTAATGAAAAACTGTTTTTT
>.|TRBJ1-2|TRBV28|.
CASSPPPYSLGGGNYGYTF
TGTGCCAGCAGTCCTCCTCCGTACTCCCTAGGAGGGGGTAACTATGGCTACACCTTC
>many|TRBJ1-2|TRBV3-1|.
CASSPGLIDRSDGYTF
TGTGCCAGCAGCCCCGGACTAATCGACAGGTCGGACGGCTACACCTTC
>.|TRBJ1-1|TRBV12-3/TRBV12-4|.
CTSTPDGFTEAFF
TGTACCAGCACCCCCGACGGATTCACTGAAGCTTTCTTT
>.|TRBJ1-1|TRBV6-2/TRBV6-3|.
CASGGLRGAFF
TGTGCCAGCGGAGGGCTAAGGGGAGCTTTCTTT
>many|TRBJ2-2|TRBV11-1|.
CASSFGRNTGELFF
TGTGCCAGCAGCTTCGGACGAAACACCGGGGAGCTGTTTTTT
>.|TRBJ2-4|TRBV20-1|.
CSNSRGNIQYF
TGCAGTAATTCCCGGGGAAACATTCAGTACTTC
>.|TRBJ2-1|TRBV5-6|.
CASSRTRNEQFF
TGTGCCAGCAGCCGAACTAGGAATGAGCAGTTCTTC
>few|TRBJ2-7|TRBV6-2/TRBV6-3|TRBD1
CASSYSLDRAYEQYF
TGTGCCAGCAGTTACTCGCTTGACAGGGCCTACGAGCAGTACTTC
>many|TRBJ2-4|TRBV25-1|.
CASSGSQLQNIQYF
TGTGCCAGCAGTGGTTCGCAGTTGCAGAACATTCAGTACTTC
>many|TRBJ1-3|TRBV11-2|.
CASSLGTLSGNTIYF
TGTGCCAGCAGCTTAGGAACCCTCTCTGGAAACACCATATATTTT
>.|TRBJ2-7|TRBV29-1|.
CSVEWGDEQYF
TGCAGCGTTGAGTGGGGCGACGAGCAGTACTTC
>many|TRBJ2-7|TRBV7-2|.
CASSQGLNSYEQYF
TGTGCCAGCAGCCAGGGGCTAAACTCCTACGAGCAGTACTTC
>medium-sized|TRBJ1-5|TRBV11-2|.
CASSPASNQPQHF
TGTGCCAGCAGCCCTGCTAGCAATCAGCCCCAGCATTTT
>.|TRBJ2-3|TRBV20-1|.
CSARGGNTDTQYF
TGCAGTGCTAGGGGGGGCAACACAGATACGCAGTATTTT
>many|TRBJ1-4|TRBV19|.
CASSPYLATNEKLFF
TGTGCCAGTAGTCCCTACCTTGCAACTAATGAAAAACTGTTTTTT
>few|TRBJ1-5|TRBV6-1|TRBD1
CASRRTGTGGNQPQHF
TGTGCCAGCAGACGGACGGGGACAGGGGGCAATCAGCCCCAGCATTTT
>many|TRBJ2-5|TRBV7-8|.
CASSPEAWTQYF
TGTGCCAGCAGCCCGGAAGCTTGGACCCAGTACTTC